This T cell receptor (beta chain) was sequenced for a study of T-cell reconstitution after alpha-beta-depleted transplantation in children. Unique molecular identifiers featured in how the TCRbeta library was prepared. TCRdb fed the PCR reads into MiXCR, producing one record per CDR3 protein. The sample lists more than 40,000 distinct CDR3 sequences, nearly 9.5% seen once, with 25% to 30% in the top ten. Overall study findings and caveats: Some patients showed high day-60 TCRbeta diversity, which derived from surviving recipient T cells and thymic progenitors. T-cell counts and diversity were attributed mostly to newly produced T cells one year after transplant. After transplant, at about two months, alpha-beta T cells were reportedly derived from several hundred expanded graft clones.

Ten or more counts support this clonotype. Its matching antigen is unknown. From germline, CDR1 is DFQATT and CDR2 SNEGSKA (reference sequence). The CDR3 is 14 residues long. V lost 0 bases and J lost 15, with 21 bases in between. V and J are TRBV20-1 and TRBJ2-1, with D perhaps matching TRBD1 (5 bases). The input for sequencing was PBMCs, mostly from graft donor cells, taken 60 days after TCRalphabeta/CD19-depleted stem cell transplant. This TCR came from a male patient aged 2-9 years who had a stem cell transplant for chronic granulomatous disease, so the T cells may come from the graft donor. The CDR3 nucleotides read TGCAGTGCTAGAGACTACCGTCAGGGTCCCTCCGTGTTCTTC. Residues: CSARDYRQGPSVFF.